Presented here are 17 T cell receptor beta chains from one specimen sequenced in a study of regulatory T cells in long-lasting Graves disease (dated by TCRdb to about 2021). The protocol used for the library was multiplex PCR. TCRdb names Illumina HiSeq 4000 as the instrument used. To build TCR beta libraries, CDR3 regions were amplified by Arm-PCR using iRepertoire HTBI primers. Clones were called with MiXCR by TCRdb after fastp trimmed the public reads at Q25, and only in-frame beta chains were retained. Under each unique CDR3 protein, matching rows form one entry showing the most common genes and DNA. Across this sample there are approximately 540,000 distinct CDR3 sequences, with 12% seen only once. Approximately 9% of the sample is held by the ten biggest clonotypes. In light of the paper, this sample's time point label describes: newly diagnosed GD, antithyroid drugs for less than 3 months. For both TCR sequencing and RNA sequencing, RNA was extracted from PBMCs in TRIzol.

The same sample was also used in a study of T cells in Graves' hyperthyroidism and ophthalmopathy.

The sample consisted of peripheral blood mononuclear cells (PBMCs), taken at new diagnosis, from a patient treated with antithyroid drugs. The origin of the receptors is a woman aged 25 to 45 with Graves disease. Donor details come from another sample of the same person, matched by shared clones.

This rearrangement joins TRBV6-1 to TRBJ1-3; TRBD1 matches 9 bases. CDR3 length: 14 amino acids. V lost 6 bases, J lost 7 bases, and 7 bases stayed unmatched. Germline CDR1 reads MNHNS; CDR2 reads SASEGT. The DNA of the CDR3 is TGTGCCAGCAGCCCGGACAGGGGACCCAACACCATATATTTT. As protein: CASSPDRGPNTIYF.

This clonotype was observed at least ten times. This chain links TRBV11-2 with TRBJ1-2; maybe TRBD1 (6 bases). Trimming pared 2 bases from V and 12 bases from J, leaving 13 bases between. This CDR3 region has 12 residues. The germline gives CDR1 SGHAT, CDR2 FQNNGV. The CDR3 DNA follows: TGTGCCAGCAGCTTACGGTCAGGGGTGCACACCTTC. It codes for CASSLRSGVHTF.

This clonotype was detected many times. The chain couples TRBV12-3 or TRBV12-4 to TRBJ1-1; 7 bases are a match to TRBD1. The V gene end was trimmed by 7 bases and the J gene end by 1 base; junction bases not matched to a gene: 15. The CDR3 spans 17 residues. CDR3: CASTPGHRGLGNTEAFF. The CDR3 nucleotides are TGTGCCAGCACTCCAGGGCACAGGGGATTGGGGAACACTGAAGCTTTCTTT.

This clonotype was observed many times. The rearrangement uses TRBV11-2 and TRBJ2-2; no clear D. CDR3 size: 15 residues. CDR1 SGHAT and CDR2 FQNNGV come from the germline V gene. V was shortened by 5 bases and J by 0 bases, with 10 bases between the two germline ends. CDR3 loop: CASSLYRPNTGELFF. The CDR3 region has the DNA TGTGCCAGCAGCCTATATCGGCCGAACACCGGGGAGCTGTTTTTT.

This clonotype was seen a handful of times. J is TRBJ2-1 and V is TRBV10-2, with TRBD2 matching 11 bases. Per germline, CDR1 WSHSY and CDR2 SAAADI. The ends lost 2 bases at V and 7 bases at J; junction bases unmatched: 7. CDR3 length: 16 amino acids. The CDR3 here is CASSETSGRIGNEQFF. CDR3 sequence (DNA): TGCGCCAGCAGTGAGACTAGCGGGAGAATTGGGAATGAGCAGTTCTTC.

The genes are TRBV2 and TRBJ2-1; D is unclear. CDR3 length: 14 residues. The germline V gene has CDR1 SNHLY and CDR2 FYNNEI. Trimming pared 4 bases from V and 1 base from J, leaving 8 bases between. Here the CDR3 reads CASSGYGSYNEQFF. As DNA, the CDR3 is TGTGCCAGCAGTGGATACGGTTCCTACAATGAGCAGTTCTTC.

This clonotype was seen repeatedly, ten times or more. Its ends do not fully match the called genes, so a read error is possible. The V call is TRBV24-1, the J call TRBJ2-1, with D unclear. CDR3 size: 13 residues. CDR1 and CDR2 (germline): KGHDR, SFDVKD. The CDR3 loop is CATGDSIFNEQFF. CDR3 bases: TGTGCCACCGGTGATTCGATATTTAATGAGCAGTTCTTC.

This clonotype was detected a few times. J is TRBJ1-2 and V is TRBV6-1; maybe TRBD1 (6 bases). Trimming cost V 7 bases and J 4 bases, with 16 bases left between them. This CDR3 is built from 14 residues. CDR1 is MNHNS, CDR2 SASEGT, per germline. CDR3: CASTRSGVRYGYTF. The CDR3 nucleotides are TGTGCCAGCACACGATCAGGGGTTCGCTATGGCTACACCTTC.

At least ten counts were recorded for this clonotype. The chain's CDR3 is CASSLGRNSYEQYF. The CDR3, as DNA: TGTGCCAGCAGTTTGGGACGCAACTCCTACGAGCAGTACTTC. The chain uses TRBV7-2 and TRBJ2-7, with D tentatively TRBD1 or TRBD2 (5 bases each). V lost 6 bases, J lost 0 bases, and 12 bases lay in between. This CDR3 spans 14 amino acids. Germline V CDR1 and CDR2: SGHTA, FQGNSA.

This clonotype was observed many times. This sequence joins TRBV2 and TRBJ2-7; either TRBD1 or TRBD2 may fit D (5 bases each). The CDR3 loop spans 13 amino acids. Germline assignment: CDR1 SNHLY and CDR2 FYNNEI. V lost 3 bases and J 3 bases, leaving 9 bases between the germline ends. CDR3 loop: CASSDPRGYEQYF. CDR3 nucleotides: TGTGCCAGCAGTGATCCGAGGGGCTACGAGCAGTACTTC.

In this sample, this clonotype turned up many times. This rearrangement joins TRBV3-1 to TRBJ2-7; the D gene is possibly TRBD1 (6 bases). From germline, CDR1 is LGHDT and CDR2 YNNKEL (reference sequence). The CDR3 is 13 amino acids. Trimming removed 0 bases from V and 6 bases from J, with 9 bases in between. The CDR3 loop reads CASSQDRGGEQYF. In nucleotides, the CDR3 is TGTGCCAGCAGCCAAGATAGAGGGGGCGAGCAGTACTTC.

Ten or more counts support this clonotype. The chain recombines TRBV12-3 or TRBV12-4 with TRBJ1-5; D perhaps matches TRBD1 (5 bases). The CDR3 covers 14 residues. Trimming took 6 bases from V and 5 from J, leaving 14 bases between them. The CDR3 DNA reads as TGTGCCAGCAGCCTCGGGACGGCCGATCAGCCCCAGCATTTT. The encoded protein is CASSLGTADQPQHF.

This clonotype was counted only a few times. CDR3 nucleotides: TGTGCCAGCAGCTCGACAGGGGAGGGAGGCACTGAAGCTTTCTTT. Translating gives CASSSTGEGGTEAFF. This chain uses TRBV5-6 with TRBJ1-1; 8 bases align to TRBD1. CDR1 is SGHDT and CDR2 is YYEEEE in the germline V gene. J lost 4 bases, V lost 3 bases, and 8 bases had no gene match. This CDR3 is 15 amino acids long.

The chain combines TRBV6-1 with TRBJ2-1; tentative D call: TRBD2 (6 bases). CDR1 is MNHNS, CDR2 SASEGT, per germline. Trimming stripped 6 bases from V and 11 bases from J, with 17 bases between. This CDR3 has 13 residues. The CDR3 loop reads CASSATEGLKQFF. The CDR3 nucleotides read TGTGCCAGCAGCGCGACGGAGGGTTTGAAGCAGTTCTTC.

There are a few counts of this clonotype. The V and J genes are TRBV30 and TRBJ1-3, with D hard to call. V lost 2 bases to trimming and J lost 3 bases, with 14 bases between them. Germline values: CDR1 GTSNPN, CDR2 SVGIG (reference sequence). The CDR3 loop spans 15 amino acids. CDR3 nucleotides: TGTGCCTGGAGTTCTCGGGAGGTGAGTGGAAACACCATATATTTT. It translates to CAWSSREVSGNTIYF.

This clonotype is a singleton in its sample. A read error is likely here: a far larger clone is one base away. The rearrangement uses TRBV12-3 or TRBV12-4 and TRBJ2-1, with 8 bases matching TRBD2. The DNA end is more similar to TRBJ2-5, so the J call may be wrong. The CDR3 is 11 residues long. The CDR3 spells CASSTTSVQYF. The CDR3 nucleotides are TGTGCCAGCAGTACGACTAGCGTCCAGTACTTC.

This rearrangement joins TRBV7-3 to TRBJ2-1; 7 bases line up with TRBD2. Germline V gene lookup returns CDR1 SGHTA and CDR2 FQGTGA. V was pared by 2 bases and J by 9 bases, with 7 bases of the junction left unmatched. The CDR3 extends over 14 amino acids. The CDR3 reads CASSLVGGPAEQFF. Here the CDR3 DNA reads TGTGCCAGCAGCTTAGTGGGAGGGCCAGCTGAGCAGTTCTTC.